The rows below give T cell receptor beta chains drawn from one sample of a study of T-cell memory formation after mild COVID-19. A single record per CDR3 protein comes from TCRdb applying MiXCR to the 5' RACE reads. The table shows just under 150,000 distinct CDR3 sequences, with roughly a fifth occurring only once. The material sequenced was PBMCs or a T cell subset sorted from them (not recorded which). Receptor source: an adult woman who had mild COVID-19 (a few samples of this study predate the infection). Cell type and time point are not known. CDR3s include the opening cysteine and the closing phenylalanine or tryptophan.

>TRBV6-6
CASSYYRGGETQYF
>TRBV5-1
CASSSSKTSGGYNEQFF
>TRBV12-3/TRBV12-4
CASSWPGTTDTQYF
>TRBV14
CASSQGGGQARKQYF
>TRBV12-3/TRBV12-4
CASSFKAIRTGGNEQYF
>TRBV5-1
CASSFSGPRGNTGELFF
>TRBV20-1
CSALAGGRQETQYF
>TRBV19
CASSTRGDREETQYF
>TRBV7-3
CASSLTGQVRGETQYF
>TRBV5-1
CASSQGISRTNEKLFF
>TRBV9
CASSVSGGARGDTQYF
>TRBV5-6
CASSPTGTVLYGYTF
>TRBV24-1
CATSDLISGETQYF
>TRBV12-3/TRBV12-4
CASRPDSYNQPQHF
>TRBV24-1
CATMGLRNEQFF
>TRBV6-5
CASSYYGTGQGNIQYF
>TRBV12-3/TRBV12-4
CASSDTSGGAGKTQYF
>TRBV12-3/TRBV12-4
CASSLGVTNTEAFF
>TRBV7-2
CASSPGYYGYTF
>TRBV9
CASSVDTGELFF
>TRBV11-3
CASSDPRLAPYQETQYF
>TRBV6-5
CASSYSTSKETQYF
>TRBV5-1
CASSLVSGIYNEQFF
>TRBV9
CASSVVPLAGEDEQFF
>TRBV29-1
CSVEKSRTDTQYF
>TRBV3-1
CASRLDKNTEAFF
>TRBV3-1
CASSQVRGYNEQFF
>TRBV7-8
CASSLARHEVDTQYF
>TRBV7-8
CASSFPTNEQFF